This T cell receptor (beta chain) was captured in a study of blood T cells in healthy people across ages. PCR was performed a second time for about 7 to 11 cycles using a sample-barcoded 5' primer and a J-beta primer mix. TCRdb reprocessed the 5' RACE reads with MiXCR, giving one entry per CDR3 protein. This table holds roughly 2 million distinct CDR3 sequences, around half found once. Trimming took 1 base from V and 10 from J; bases not matched to a gene: 13. The germline V gene encodes CDR1 SGHTS and CDR2 YDEGEE. The CDR3 has 16 amino acids. This chain uses TRBV5-8 with TRBJ2-1, with 8 nucleotides matching TRBD2. This receptor was obtained from a middle-aged woman in good health. Sequences were obtained from blood. The CDR3 here is CASSLWGLAGGSEQFF. CDR3 coding DNA: TGTGCCAGCAGCTTGTGGGGACTCGCGGGGGGAAGCGAGCAGTTCTTC.